The rows below give T cell receptor beta chains drawn from one sample of a study of CD8 T cells in ankylosing spondylitis. MiXCR, run by TCRdb on the 5' RACE reads, gives a single entry per CDR3 protein. The sample records around 100,000 distinct CDR3 sequences, about 9% being singletons. Sequencing used blood, either unsorted or a sorted T cell fraction (not recorded which). These receptors all come from a male donor with ankylosing spondylitis. Both conserved end residues are part of each CDR3. The D gene is left open where the match is weak. Clone size is shown for a subset of rows, as once, few, many or a class of expanded clone.

d_call,v_call,j_call,clone_size,cdr3_aa,cdr3_nt
-,TRBV13,TRBJ2-2,-,CASSSPRGTGELFF,TGTGCCAGCAGCTCCCCTAGGGGGACCGGGGAGCTGTTTTTT
-,TRBV12-3/TRBV12-4,TRBJ1-3,many,CASSLNYNTIYF,TGTGCCAGCAGCCTCAATTATAACACCATATATTTT
TRBD1,TRBV18,TRBJ2-3,-,CASSPWDRGLADTQYF,TGTGCCAGCTCACCCTGGGACAGGGGGCTTGCAGATACGCAGTATTTT
-,TRBV11-2,TRBJ2-5,few,CASSTRAVNQETQYF,TGTGCCAGCAGCACCCGGGCGGTCAACCAAGAGACCCAGTACTTC
-,TRBV20-1,TRBJ2-1,many,CSASQIGGNEQFF,TGCAGTGCTAGTCAAATCGGGGGAAATGAGCAGTTCTTC
-,TRBV11-2,TRBJ2-7,-,CASSPLENEQYF,TGTGCCAGCAGCCCGTTGGAGAACGAGCAGTACTTC
TRBD2,TRBV20-1,TRBJ2-1,few,CSATSGRASNEQFF,TGCAGTGCAACTAGCGGGAGGGCCTCCAATGAGCAGTTCTTC
-,TRBV4-1,TRBJ1-4,few,CASSQGRGGGFKLFF,TGCGCCAGCAGCCAAGGCCGGGGGGGTGGCTTTAAACTGTTTTTT
-,TRBV5-6,TRBJ2-3,-,CASSFEGSRVQYF,TGTGCCAGCAGCTTTGAAGGGTCCAGAGTGCAGTATTTT
-,TRBV4-1,TRBJ1-2,-,CASSQDRRGGSRIYGYTF,TGCGCCAGCAGCCAAGATAGGCGTGGGGGCTCACGGATCTATGGCTACACCTTC
-,TRBV7-2,TRBJ1-2,many,CASSLGNYGYTF,TGTGCCAGCAGCTTGGGCAACTATGGCTACACCTTC
TRBD2,TRBV7-8,TRBJ2-7,many,CASSLAGLAGEGSYEQYF,TGTGCCAGCAGCTTAGCGGGACTAGCGGGAGAGGGGTCCTACGAGCAGTACTTC
-,TRBV2,TRBJ2-1,few,CASGREWNEQFF,TGTGCCAGCGGACGGGAGTGGAATGAGCAGTTCTTC
-,TRBV9,TRBJ2-3,few,CASSVGNRPQYF,TGTGCCAGCAGCGTAGGAAACCGCCCGCAGTATTTT
TRBD1,TRBV5-1,TRBJ2-3,-,CASSRRDRGTDTQYF,TGCGCCAGCAGCCGCCGGGACAGGGGCACAGATACGCAGTATTTT
TRBD1,TRBV12-3/TRBV12-4,TRBJ2-1,few,CASRLDRTGNNEQFF,TGTGCCAGCAGACTCGATCGGACAGGAAACAATGAGCAGTTCTTC
-,TRBV6-5,TRBJ2-2,-,CASSYSNGNTGELFF,TGTGCCAGCAGTTACTCGAACGGGAACACCGGGGAGCTGTTTTTT
TRBD2,TRBV5-6,TRBJ2-2,few,CASSLMGGTTTGELFF,TGTGCCAGCAGCTTAATGGGTGGGACTACCACCGGGGAGCTGTTTTTT
-,TRBV11-3,TRBJ1-1,-,CASSLVASEAFF,TGTGCCAGCAGCTTAGTGGCAAGTGAAGCTTTCTTT
TRBD1,TRBV7-8,TRBJ2-3,many,CASSATGPDTQYF,TGTGCCAGCAGCGCGACAGGGCCAGATACGCAGTATTTT
-,TRBV7-2,TRBJ2-4,many,CASSSSGPFAKNIQYF,TGTGCCAGCAGCTCCAGCGGTCCTTTCGCCAAAAACATTCAGTACTTC
TRBD2,TRBV7-9,TRBJ2-7,-,CASSLGEGRPIGVEQYF,TGTGCCAGCAGCTTAGGGGAGGGGCGACCTATTGGAGTAGAGCAGTACTTC
-,TRBV19,TRBJ2-2,-,CASSILGAGGELFF,TGTGCCAGTAGTATTTTGGGTGCCGGCGGGGAGCTGTTTTTT
TRBD1,TRBV16,TRBJ2-7,few,CASSRPDRPSYEQYF,TGTGCCAGCAGCCGCCCGGACAGGCCTTCCTACGAGCAGTACTTC
TRBD2,TRBV19,TRBJ2-3,many,CASRLTSGRSPDTQYF,TGTGCCAGTAGGCTTACTAGCGGGAGGTCCCCAGATACGCAGTATTTT
TRBD2,TRBV30,TRBJ2-1,-,CAWRVQRESGEQFF,TGTGCCTGGAGAGTCCAGCGGGAGAGTGGTGAGCAGTTCTTC
-,TRBV12-5,TRBJ1-5,-,CASGLPTTGTGNNQPQHF,TGTGCTAGTGGTTTGCCCACTACCGGGACGGGGAACAATCAGCCCCAGCATTTT
-,TRBV10-3,TRBJ1-3,-,CAIRSEGNTIYF,TGTGCCATCAGATCTGAAGGGAACACCATATATTTT
TRBD1,TRBV6-1,TRBJ2-2,many,CASSEIPDRGQTGELFF,TGTGCCAGCAGTGAAATCCCGGACAGGGGGCAAACCGGGGAGCTGTTTTTT
TRBD1,TRBV28,TRBJ2-1,few,CASSSTRGQVSYNEQFF,TGTGCCAGCAGTTCTACCAGAGGACAGGTCTCCTACAATGAGCAGTTCTTC
-,TRBV15,TRBJ2-1,few,CATSRDLRYNEQFF,TGTGCCACCAGCAGAGATTTAAGGTACAATGAGCAGTTCTTC
-,TRBV11-2,TRBJ2-2,few,CASSLFREGTGELFF,TGTGCCAGCAGCTTGTTCAGGGAAGGCACCGGGGAGCTGTTTTTT
TRBD1,TRBV12-3/TRBV12-4,TRBJ2-1,many,CASSSPGTALTIGEQFF,TGTGCCAGCAGTTCCCCGGGGACAGCCCTTACGATCGGTGAGCAGTTCTTC
-,TRBV11-2,TRBJ2-6,-,CASSLYVGQGANVLTF,TGTGCCAGCAGCTTATACGTGGGGCAAGGGGCCAACGTCCTGACTTTC
-,TRBV5-4,TRBJ1-1,-,CASSLDGAGNTEAFF,TGTGCCAGCAGCTTGGACGGGGCCGGGAACACTGAAGCTTTCTTT
-,TRBV14,TRBJ1-2,-,CASSQDFETAADYTF,TGTGCCAGCAGCCAAGATTTCGAGACGGCGGCCGACTACACCTTC
-,TRBV28,TRBJ2-3,many,CASSGLYERDTQYF,TGTGCCAGCAGTGGACTGTACGAGCGAGATACGCAGTATTTT
TRBD2,TRBV7-8,TRBJ2-1,-,CASSSGGTRQFF,TGTGCCAGCAGCTCCGGGGGGACTAGGCAGTTCTTC
-,TRBV12-3/TRBV12-4,TRBJ1-1,many,CASSLSDGTEAFF,TGTGCCAGCAGTTTGTCCGACGGGACTGAAGCTTTCTTT
TRBD2,TRBV20-1,TRBJ2-2,few,CSARDGLAGHTGELFF,TGCAGTGCTAGAGATGGGCTAGCGGGGCACACCGGGGAGCTGTTTTTT
-,TRBV4-2,TRBJ2-7,many,CASSQVWLDPSSYEQYF,TGTGCCAGCAGCCAAGTGTGGCTAGACCCAAGCTCCTACGAGCAGTACTTC
TRBD2,TRBV7-2,TRBJ2-3,many,CASSSLAVLTDTQYF,TGTGCCAGCAGCTCACTAGCGGTCCTCACAGATACGCAGTATTTT